The sequence of this T cell receptor beta chain was determined in a study of T cell responses to AZD1222 COVID-19 vaccine. Sequenced by immunoSEQ multiplex PCR; TCRdb stores in-frame clones only, minus some. The table records 100,000 to 150,000 clones, 90% of them present only once. Germline CDR1 and CDR2: LGHDT and YNNKEL (reference sequence). Losses at the gene ends were 1 base for V and 2 bases for J; bases not matched to a gene: 10. The CDR3 is made up of 17 amino acids. For this clone: Its antigen is currently unknown.

Study observations and caveats: The donor cohort was predominantly white British with a female majority, and clonal diversity may have been underestimated. Sampling that yielded the repertoires occurred only after the peak T cell response. Variant regions that are unmutated are reportedly the target of nearly half of spike-specific TCRs.

The TCR comes from an adult in good health. The chain is built from TRBV3-1 (or the pseudogene TRBV3-2) and TRBJ1-1, with 7 bases lining up with TRBD1. The material was peripheral blood, obtained on day 0 of MenACWY control vaccination. CDR3 nucleotide sequence: TGTGCCAGCAGCCAAGTGTCGGCAGGGGGTGGAAACACTGAAGCTTTCTTT. The encoded protein is CASSQVSAGGGNTEAFF.